These 28 T cell receptor beta chains came from one sample sequenced in a study of CD8 T cells in Susac syndrome. RNA amounts of 0.5 to 1 ug underwent reverse transcription with random hexamers. One entry per CDR3 protein results from TCRdb running MiXCR on the immunoSEQ multiplex PCR reads. Of under 200,000 distinct CDR3 sequences in the sample, 95% were seen once. The material sequenced was CD4+ T cells from PBMCs. The receptors originated from a human donor with Susac syndrome.

In its sample, this clonotype was seen once. J is TRBJ2-2 and V is TRBV20-1; 7 nucleotides line up with TRBD2. The CDR3 length is 14 residues. V gave up 5 bases and J gave up 3 bases; unmatched junction bases: 6. From germline, CDR1 is DFQATT and CDR2 SNEGSKA (reference sequence). The CDR3 loop is CSAARGGDTGELFF. In nucleotides, the CDR3 is TGCAGTGCTGCCCGCGGGGGAGACACCGGGGAGCTGTTTTTT.

J is TRBJ2-4 and V is TRBV7-2; 12 bases are shared with TRBD2. Germline CDR1 SGHTA, CDR2 FQGNSA. The CDR3 runs 18 residues. Unmatched junction bases numbered 8, after V lost 5 bases and J lost 0 bases. In DNA form, the CDR3 reads TGTGCCAGCAGCGCCCGACTAGCGGGGGATCTAGCCAAAAACATTCAGTACTTC. Its protein product is CASSARLAGDLAKNIQYF.

V usage is TRBV7-9 and J usage is TRBJ2-7, with TRBD2 matching 13 bases. The CDR3 is made up of 17 amino acids. The germline V gene has CDR1 SEHNR and CDR2 FQNEAQ (reference sequence). The ends lost 5 bases at V and 0 bases at J; junction bases unmatched: 7. In DNA form, the CDR3 reads TGTGCCAGCAGCAAAAATCGACTAGCGGGGGGCTCCTACGAGCAGTACTTC. Protein product: CASSKNRLAGGSYEQYF.

The rearrangement links TRBV6-6 to TRBJ2-5; possible D gene TRBD2, 6 bases. V lost 6 bases to trimming and J lost 5 bases, with 22 bases between them. The CDR3 extends over 16 amino acids. Germline-derived CDR1 and CDR2 are MNHNY and SVGAGI (reference sequence). CDR3 sequence: CASRALGSGSGETQYF. The CDR3 DNA reads as TGTGCCAGCAGGGCGCTGGGGTCGGGAAGCGGGGAGACCCAGTACTTC.

The chain recombines TRBV27 with TRBJ2-7; D gene uncertain. Per the germline V gene, CDR1 is MNHEY and CDR2 is SMNVEV (reference sequence). The CDR3 runs 13 residues. Trimming stripped 0 bases from V and 3 bases from J, with 6 bases between. DNA for the CDR3: TGTGCCAGCAGTTTATCTGGCGGCTACGAGCAGTACTTC. Amino acids: CASSLSGGYEQYF.

The chain couples TRBV15 to TRBJ2-1, with 10 nucleotides matching TRBD1. Germline CDR1 and CDR2: LNHNV and YYDKDF (reference sequence). J gave up 10 bases and V 5 bases, and 14 bases lay outside the gene matches. CDR3 length equals 16 residues. CDR3 region: CATSWDRGSVPGEQFF. The CDR3 DNA sequence: TGTGCCACCAGCTGGGACAGGGGAAGCGTCCCCGGGGAGCAGTTCTTC.

This clonotype was recorded once. The chain joins TRBV29-1 to TRBJ2-7; a weak D match, TRBD2 (6 bases). The germline V gene encodes CDR1 SQVTM and CDR2 ANQGSEA. The CDR3 runs 12 residues. Trimming took 2 bases from V and 5 from J, leaving 10 bases between them. This chain's CDR3 is CSVEFGSNEQYF. The CDR3 DNA sequence: TGCAGCGTTGAATTCGGGAGTAACGAGCAGTACTTC.

CDR3 residues: CASSPGGLEQFF. CDR3 bases: TGTGCCAGCAGCCCGGGGGGTCTTGAGCAGTTCTTC. The rearrangement uses TRBV9 and TRBJ2-1, with 7 bases lining up with TRBD2. This CDR3 spans 12 amino acids. Per germline, CDR1 SGDLS and CDR2 YYNGEE. J was trimmed by 9 bases and V by 4 bases; bases with no gene match: 4.

The chain employs TRBV20-1 and TRBJ2-1; 8 nucleotides align to TRBD2. Germline loops: CDR1 DFQATT, CDR2 SNEGSKA (reference sequence). The junction had 12 bases not matched to a gene; V was cut back by 6 bases and J by 2 bases. This CDR3 comprises 16 residues. The CDR3 here is CSALDRRGDAYNEQFF. CDR3 sequence (DNA): TGCAGTGCCCTAGACAGGCGGGGGGATGCCTACAATGAGCAGTTCTTC.

The chain couples TRBV6-2 or TRBV6-3 to TRBJ1-2; D remains unclear. The V end lost 6 bases, the J end lost 1 base, and 18 bases lay between the germline ends. The CDR3 contains 16 residues. Germline V CDR1 and CDR2: MNHEY, SVGEGT. The CDR3 spells CASSRPSRANNYGYTF. The CDR3 nucleotides read TGTGCCAGCAGCCGTCCCTCGAGGGCCAATAACTATGGCTACACCTTC.

The chain employs TRBV29-1 and TRBJ2-1; D not certain. Germline V gene data show CDR1 as SQVTM and CDR2 as ANQGSEA. The CDR3 totals 13 residues. Trimming pared 7 bases from V and 7 bases from J, leaving 17 bases between. The CDR3, as DNA: TGCAGCGCCGGGCATAGAACCCGAAATGAGCAGTTCTTC. Its translation: CSAGHRTRNEQFF.

V and J are TRBV5-1 and TRBJ2-1, with 7 bases fitting TRBD1. This CDR3 comprises 15 residues. V shed 5 bases, J shed 7 bases, and the junction held 12 bases outside the gene matches. From germline, CDR1 is SGHRS and CDR2 YFSETQ. Here the CDR3 DNA reads TGCGCCAGCAGTTGGTTTGAGGGGGCTGGAAATGAGCAGTTCTTC. Residues: CASSWFEGAGNEQFF. Complete variable domain (other parts from reference TRBV5-1 and TRBJ2-1): KAGVTQTPRYLIKTRGQQVTLSCSPISGHRSVSWYQQTPGQGLQFLFEYFSETQRNKGNFPGRFSGRQFSNSRSEMNVSTLELGDSALYLCASSWFEGAGNEQFFGPGTRLTVL.

The V gene is TRBV6-5, the J gene TRBJ1-5, with D uncertain. The V end was cut by 8 bases, the J end by 6 bases, with 5 bases between. CDR1 is MNHEY, CDR2 SVGAGI, per germline. This CDR3 is 10 amino acids long. CDR3 bases: TGTGCCAGCGCAGGTCAGCCCCAGCATTTT. Protein: CASAGQPQHF.

This chain uses TRBV30 with TRBJ1-6, with D hard to call. Per germline, CDR1 GTSNPN and CDR2 SVGIG (reference sequence). Trimming removed 0 bases at V and 0 bases at J, with 6 bases between. This CDR3 contains 15 residues. The CDR3 region is CAWSVQSSYNSPLHF. In DNA form, the CDR3 reads TGTGCCTGGAGTGTACAGAGCTCCTATAATTCACCCCTCCACTTT.

This chain joins TRBV20-1 and TRBJ2-4; possibly TRBD2 for D (7 bases). The CDR3 covers 15 residues. Trimming took off 2 bases at V and 5 bases at J, with 16 bases between the two ends. Germline CDR1 DFQATT, CDR2 SNEGSKA (reference sequence). The CDR3 DNA reads TGCAGTGCTAGATGGGGGGGCGGAACCCAAAACATTCAGTACTTC. This codes for CSARWGGGTQNIQYF.

This clonotype was picked up one time. The V gene is TRBV20-1, the J gene TRBJ1-1; 7 bases match TRBD1. This CDR3 spans 15 amino acids. Germline values: CDR1 DFQATT, CDR2 SNEGSKA (reference sequence). V trimming: 0 bases; J trimming: 0 bases; junction bases outside the gene matches: 4. The CDR3 loop reads CSAREKGAVNTEAFF. DNA of the CDR3: TGCAGTGCTAGAGAAAAGGGGGCTGTGAACACTGAAGCTTTCTTT.

This rearrangement joins TRBV12-3 or TRBV12-4 to TRBJ2-1, with TRBD2 identical over 9 bases. Trimming removed 5 bases from V and 1 base from J; junction bases left unmatched: 3. The CDR3 extends over 15 amino acids. The CDR3 reads CASSVSGGSYNEQFF. The CDR3, as DNA: TGTGCCAGCAGTGTTAGCGGGGGTTCCTACAATGAGCAGTTCTTC.

The chain has TRBV28 and TRBJ1-2; the match to TRBD1 covers 7 bases. V shed 7 bases, J shed 4 bases, and the junction held 6 bases outside the gene matches. The CDR3 runs to 13 residues. CDR1 is MDHEN, CDR2 SYDVKM, per germline. The DNA of the CDR3 is TGTGCCAGCATGACGACAGGGCGCTATGGCTACACCTTC. Its translation is CASMTTGRYGYTF.

Here the CDR3 reads CASSWGAGTGDEKLFF. In DNA form, the CDR3 reads TGCGCCAGCAGCTGGGGCGCCGGGACAGGGGATGAAAAACTGTTTTTT. This chain joins TRBV5-1 and TRBJ1-4; TRBD1 matches 10 bases. Germline V gives CDR1 SGHRS, CDR2 YFSETQ. The CDR3 runs 16 residues. J lost 6 bases, V lost 3 bases, and 8 bases had no gene match.

This clonotype was recorded only once. This chain uses TRBV3-1 with TRBJ2-5, with D maybe TRBD1 (5 bases). The germline V gene has CDR1 LGHDT and CDR2 YNNKEL (reference sequence). Trimming shortened V by 1 base and J by 2 bases, and 11 bases separated the two germline ends. There are 15 residues in the CDR3. The CDR3 sequence is CASSQAATEQETQYF. DNA of the CDR3: TGTGCCAGCAGCCAAGCGGCGACAGAACAAGAGACCCAGTACTTC.

The rearrangement joins TRBV29-1 to TRBJ1-1, with D possibly matching TRBD1 (5 bases). V was shortened by 7 bases and J by 4 bases, with 16 bases between the two germline ends. CDR1 SQVTM and CDR2 ANQGSEA come from the germline V gene. The CDR3 loop spans 13 amino acids. The CDR3 DNA is TGCAGCGCCGGGAGGGGCCGGGGCACTGAAGCTTTCTTT. It specifies CSAGRGRGTEAFF.

The chain has TRBV29-1 and TRBJ2-5; TRBD2 agrees at 9 bases. The junction had 0 bases not matched to a gene; V was cut back by 3 bases and J by 1 base. The CDR3 spans 13 residues. Germline V gives CDR1 SQVTM, CDR2 ANQGSEA. The CDR3 DNA is TGCAGCGTTGAGGGACTAGCCCAAGAGACCCAGTACTTC. Translation gives CSVEGLAQETQYF.

The V and J genes are TRBV25-1 and TRBJ1-4; D perhaps matches TRBD1 (6 bases). Trimming shortened V by 7 bases and J by 0 bases, and 15 bases separated the two germline ends. The CDR3 has 16 amino acids. Germline CDR1 reads MGHDK; CDR2 reads SYGVNS. Written as DNA, the CDR3 is TGTGCCAGCAATGCTAACACAGGGTCAACTAATGAAAAACTGTTTTTT. It encodes CASNANTGSTNEKLFF.

The chain joins TRBV4-3 to TRBJ1-2; 7 positions agree with TRBD1. J gave up 4 bases and V 3 bases, and 8 bases lay outside the gene matches. CDR3 size: 15 residues. The germline CDR1 and CDR2 sequences are LGHNA and YSLEER. In DNA form, the CDR3 reads TGCGCCAGCAGCCAGCTAGGCAGGGGGGGCTATGGCTACACCTTC. Encoded protein: CASSQLGRGGYGYTF.

The rearrangement uses TRBV5-4 and TRBJ1-6; D is possibly TRBD1 (5 bases). From germline, CDR1 is SGHNT and CDR2 YYREEE (reference sequence). Trimming stripped 4 bases from V and 8 bases from J, with 16 bases between. The CDR3 is 15 residues long. Here the CDR3 DNA reads TGTGCCAGCAGCCCCCCGGGACGCGACGATTCACCCCTCCACTTT. It translates to CASSPPGRDDSPLHF.

This clonotype has a single count. This chain joins TRBV7-2 and TRBJ2-3; no clear D gene. The CDR3 length is 15 residues. Germline CDR1 is SGHTA and CDR2 is FQGNSA. V was trimmed by 1 base and J by 2 bases, leaving 10 bases between them. As DNA, the CDR3 is TGTGCCAGCAGCTTAGATCGGGTTTCCACAGATACGCAGTATTTT. As protein: CASSLDRVSTDTQYF.

The V gene is TRBV29-1, the J gene TRBJ1-2, with 7 bases that match TRBD1. J was trimmed by 7 bases and V by 7 bases; bases with no gene match: 12. Germline assignment: CDR1 SQVTM and CDR2 ANQGSEA. CDR3 length: 13 amino acids. CDR3 sequence reads: CSARQGPPAGYTF. As DNA, the CDR3 is TGCAGCGCCCGACAGGGACCACCGGCTGGCTACACCTTC.

This clonotype was observed a single time. The chain is built from TRBV5-1 and TRBJ1-2, with D tentatively TRBD1 (5 bases). Germline V gene sequence: CDR1 SGHRS, CDR2 YFSETQ. This CDR3 spans 16 amino acids. Trimming stripped 4 bases from V and 0 bases from J, with 16 bases between. The CDR3 sequence is CASSPPGSLANYGYTF. The DNA for the CDR3 is TGCGCCAGCAGCCCGCCAGGGTCCCTAGCTAACTATGGCTACACCTTC.